The T cell receptor beta chain under discussion was sequenced for a study of monozygotic twins with cystic fibrosis. Looking at the study overall: Libraries were built from approximately 3 micrograms of fragmented DNA using about 14 PCR cycles.

The study, taken as a whole, reports: V usage most resembled the co-twin in 13 of 16 pairs. Unrelated CF individuals shared fewer identical clonotypes than monozygotic CF twins. Low clonality (median roughly 0.009) suggested a mostly naive repertoire.

Turning to this clone: Its antigen remains unidentified.

Sequenced by immunoSEQ multiplex PCR; TCRdb stores in-frame clones only, minus some. The sample lists around 30,000 clones, 90% occurring once. Germline V gene sequence: CDR1 SNHLY, CDR2 FYNNEI. CDR3 length: 11 residues. The V gene end was trimmed by 7 bases and the J gene end by 8 bases; junction bases not matched to a gene: 4. The sample comprised blood. The TCR was taken from a girl aged 2-10 years with cystic fibrosis. The chain has TRBV2 and TRBJ1-2; 7 nucleotides agree with TRBD1. CDR3: CASTRQGGYTF. The CDR3 nucleotides read TGTGCCAGCACCAGACAGGGAGGCTACACCTTC.